Listed below are T cell receptor beta chains from one sample, sequenced in a study of CXCR3-negative and CXCR3-positive naive CD8 T cells. TCRdb re-called the 5' RACE reads and gives one entry per CDR3 protein, without DNA. In all, the sample yields around 6,700 distinct CDR3 sequences. Sequencing input: naive CXCR3- CD8+ T cells from blood. The receptors shown here come from a human donor in good health. Some clones in this sample may be carry-over from other donors' samples. The CDR3 runs from the conserved cysteine through the conserved F or W. The listing skips clone size in some rows; elsewhere it reads once, few, many or a size class.

cdr3_aa j_call clone_size v_call
CASSYTEMGAEETQYF TRBJ2-5 NA TRBV6-6
CSVRTSGGPNEQFF TRBJ2-1 medium-sized TRBV29-1
CASSLGEISTDTQYF TRBJ2-3 NA TRBV28
CSVEVGPSGSPRGPFF TRBJ1-1 medium-sized TRBV29-1
CSVKGLAVNEQFF TRBJ2-1 medium-sized TRBV29-1
CASSSIRGSGTGELFF TRBJ2-2 medium-sized TRBV9
CASSQMTARPLSYEQYF TRBJ2-7 medium-sized TRBV3-1
CASSQAGTSGRAETQYF TRBJ2-5 NA TRBV14
CASNEQQNEQYF TRBJ2-7 NA TRBV28
CASSQDYGAAFWAFF TRBJ1-1 NA TRBV4-3
CASSPEGLGTGYDEQYF TRBJ2-7 NA TRBV6-6
CASKWLPDYNEQFF TRBJ2-1 NA TRBV11-1
CSVVRQGIAGTDTQYF TRBJ2-3 NA TRBV29-1
CASSLGGPSTDTQYF TRBJ2-3 medium-sized TRBV6-5
CASSPRLAGSSYEQYF TRBJ2-7 medium-sized TRBV5-1
CATSTRTGQGGHSPLHF TRBJ1-6 NA TRBV15
CSVVISGRNEQFF TRBJ2-1 medium-sized TRBV29-1
CSVSEQGRDTEAFF TRBJ1-1 medium-sized TRBV29-1
CSVELAGFTDTQYF TRBJ2-3 medium-sized TRBV29-1
CASSKTRDRGSTDTQYF TRBJ2-3 medium-sized TRBV21-1
CASSIPQGMNEQFF TRBJ2-1 NA TRBV19
CASSSGSYEQYF TRBJ2-7 medium-sized TRBV25-1
CASSQDSRGWSHEQFF TRBJ2-1 medium-sized TRBV14
CATSTAWGPQHF TRBJ1-5 NA TRBV15
CASRPTGQLTDTQYF TRBJ2-3 NA TRBV28
CSVKSFSGSTDTQYF TRBJ2-3 NA TRBV29-1
CSVERQNTDTQYF TRBJ2-3 medium-sized TRBV29-1
CSVGGGLNTEAFF TRBJ1-1 medium-sized TRBV29-1
CASSQVVAGGTDTQYF TRBJ2-3 NA TRBV3-1
CASRSGNQPQHF TRBJ1-5 medium-sized TRBV12-3/TRBV12-4
CASSPSGGPVPDNEQFF TRBJ2-1 medium-sized TRBV7-3
CASSGRFEAFF TRBJ1-1 medium-sized TRBV7-9
CASRSDSTLPVEQYF TRBJ2-7 NA TRBV4-1
CASSDRDRGVYQPQHF TRBJ1-5 NA TRBV10-2
CSAPDSYGYTF TRBJ1-2 medium-sized TRBV29-1
CASSFRQGFTDTQYF TRBJ2-3 medium-sized TRBV5-1
CSAESGSWYEQFF TRBJ2-1 NA TRBV20-1
CASSFLGTVYEQYF TRBJ2-7 NA TRBV27
CASSEYNLAGGYNEQFF TRBJ2-1 NA TRBV10-1
CSAGDLWAYEQYF TRBJ2-7 NA TRBV20-1
CASSWNGNEQYF TRBJ2-7 NA TRBV5-1
CSANNRDSYEQYF TRBJ2-7 NA TRBV29-1
CASKPQVRPTPSTDTQYF TRBJ2-3 NA TRBV2
CASSPLEGPTYNEQFF TRBJ2-1 medium-sized TRBV28
CSASHRGGTEAFF TRBJ1-1 NA TRBV20-1
CASSQDLFSDTQYF TRBJ2-3 NA TRBV14
CASSQPSKGGSSYNEQFF TRBJ2-1 medium-sized TRBV3-1
CASSFSAGGRNEQFF TRBJ2-1 NA TRBV12-3/TRBV12-4
CSVKVLRTGKGNTIYF TRBJ1-3 medium-sized TRBV29-1
CSGLADSSYEQYF TRBJ2-7 medium-sized TRBV29-1
CASSRGLDTGQTLAIQYF TRBJ2-4 NA TRBV7-8
CASSFFGDRTTDTQYF TRBJ2-3 NA TRBV11-2
CASSLAGNEQFF TRBJ2-1 NA TRBV5-6
CATLISGDSYEQYF TRBJ2-7 medium-sized TRBV23-1
CASNLGQRDNEQFF TRBJ2-1 NA TRBV9
CASSLNPHEQYF TRBJ2-7 medium-sized TRBV28
CASRVYRGLTDSPLHF TRBJ1-6 NA TRBV2
CASSAPRDSPYEQYF TRBJ2-7 NA TRBV28